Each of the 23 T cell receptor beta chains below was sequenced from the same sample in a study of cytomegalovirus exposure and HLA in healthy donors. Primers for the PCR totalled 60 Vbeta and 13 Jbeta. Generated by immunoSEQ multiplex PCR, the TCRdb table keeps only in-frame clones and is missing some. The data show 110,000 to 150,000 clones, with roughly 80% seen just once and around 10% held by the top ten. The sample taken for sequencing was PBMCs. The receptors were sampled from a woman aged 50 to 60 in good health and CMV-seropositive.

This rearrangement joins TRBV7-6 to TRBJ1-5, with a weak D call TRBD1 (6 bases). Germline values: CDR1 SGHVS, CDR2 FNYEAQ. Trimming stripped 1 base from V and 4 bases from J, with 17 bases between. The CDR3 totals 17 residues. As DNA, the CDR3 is TGTGCCAGCAGCTTAGGATATGGACAGAGGAGTAATCAGCCCCAGCATTTT. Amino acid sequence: CASSLGYGQRSNQPQHF.

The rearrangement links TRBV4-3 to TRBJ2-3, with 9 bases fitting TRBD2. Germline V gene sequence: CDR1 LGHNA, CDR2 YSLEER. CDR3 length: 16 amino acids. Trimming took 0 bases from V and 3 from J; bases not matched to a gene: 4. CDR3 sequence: CASSQDELAGTDTQYF. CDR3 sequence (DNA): TGCGCCAGCAGCCAAGATGAGCTAGCGGGAACAGATACGCAGTATTTT.

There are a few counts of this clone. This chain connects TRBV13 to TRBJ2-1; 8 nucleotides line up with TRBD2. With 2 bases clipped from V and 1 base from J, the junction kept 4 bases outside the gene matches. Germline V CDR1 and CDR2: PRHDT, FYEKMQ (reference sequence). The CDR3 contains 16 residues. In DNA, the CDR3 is TGTGCCAGCAGCTTAAATAGCGGGGAGTCCTACAATGAGCAGTTCTTC. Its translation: CASSLNSGESYNEQFF.

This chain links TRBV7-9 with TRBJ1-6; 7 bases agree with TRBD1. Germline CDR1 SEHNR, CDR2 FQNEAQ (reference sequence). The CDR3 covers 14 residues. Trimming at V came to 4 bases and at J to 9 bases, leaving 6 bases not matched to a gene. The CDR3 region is CASSYDRVSSPLHF. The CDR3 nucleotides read TGTGCCAGCAGCTATGACAGGGTTAGTTCACCCCTCCACTTT.

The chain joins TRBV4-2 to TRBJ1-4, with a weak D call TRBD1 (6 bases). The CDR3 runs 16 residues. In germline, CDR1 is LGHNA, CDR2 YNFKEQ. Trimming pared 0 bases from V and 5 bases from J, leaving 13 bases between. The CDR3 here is CASSQENRVRNEKLFF. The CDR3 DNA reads TGTGCCAGCAGCCAAGAAAACAGGGTGAGAAATGAAAAACTGTTTTTT.

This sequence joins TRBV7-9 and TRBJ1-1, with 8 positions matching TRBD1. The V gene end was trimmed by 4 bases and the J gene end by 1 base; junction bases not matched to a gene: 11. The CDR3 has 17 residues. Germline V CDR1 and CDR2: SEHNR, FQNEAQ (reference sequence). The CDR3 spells CASSSRTGKITNTEAFF. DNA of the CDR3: TGTGCCAGCAGCTCAAGGACAGGGAAAATCACGAACACTGAAGCTTTCTTT. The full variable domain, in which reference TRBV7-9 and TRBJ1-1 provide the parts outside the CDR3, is DTGVSQNPRHKITKRGQNVTFRCDPISEHNRLYWYRQTLGQGPEFLTYFQNEAQLEKSRLLSDRFSAERPKGSFSTLEIQRTEQGDSAMYLCASSSRTGKITNTEAFFGQGTRLTVV.

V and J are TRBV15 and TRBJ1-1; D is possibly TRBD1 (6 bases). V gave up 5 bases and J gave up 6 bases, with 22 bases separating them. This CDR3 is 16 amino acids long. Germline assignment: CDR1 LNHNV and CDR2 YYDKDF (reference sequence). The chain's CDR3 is CATSHRGGAVSPEAFF. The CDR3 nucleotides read TGTGCCACCAGCCACCGGGGGGGGGCCGTCTCCCCTGAAGCTTTCTTT. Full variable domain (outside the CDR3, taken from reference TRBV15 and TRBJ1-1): DAMVIQNPRYQVTQFGKPVTLSCSQTLNHNVMYWYQQKSSQAPKLLFHYYDKDFNNEADTPDNFQSRRPNTSFCFLDIRSPGLGDTAMYLCATSHRGGAVSPEAFFGQGTRLTVV.

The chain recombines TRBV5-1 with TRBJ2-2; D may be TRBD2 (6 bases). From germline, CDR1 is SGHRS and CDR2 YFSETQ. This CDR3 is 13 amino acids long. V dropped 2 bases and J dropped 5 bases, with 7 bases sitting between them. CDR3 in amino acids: CASSFGTTGELFF. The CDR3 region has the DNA TGCGCCAGCAGCTTCGGGACTACCGGGGAGCTGTTTTTT.

In DNA, the CDR3 is TGTGCCAGCGGGCAGGACAGGGGAACTGAAGCTTTCTTT. Its translation is CASGQDRGTEAFF. V and J are TRBV2 and TRBJ1-1; 9 nucleotides agree with TRBD1. Trimming took 8 bases from V and 5 from J; bases not matched to a gene: 6. CDR1 and CDR2 (germline): SNHLY, FYNNEI. The CDR3 covers 13 residues.

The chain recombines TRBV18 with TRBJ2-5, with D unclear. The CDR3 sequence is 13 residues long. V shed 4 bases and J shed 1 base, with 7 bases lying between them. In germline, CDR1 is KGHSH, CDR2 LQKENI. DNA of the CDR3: TGTGCCAGCTCACTTCTCCTCCAAGAGACCCAGTACTTC. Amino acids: CASSLLLQETQYF.

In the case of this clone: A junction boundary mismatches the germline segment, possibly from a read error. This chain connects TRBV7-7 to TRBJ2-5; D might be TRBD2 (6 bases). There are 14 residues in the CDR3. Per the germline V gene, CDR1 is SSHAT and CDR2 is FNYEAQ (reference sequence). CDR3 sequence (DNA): TGTGCTAGCAGCACTAGCTTTGGACAAGAGACCCAGTACTTC. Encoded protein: CASSTSFGQETQYF.

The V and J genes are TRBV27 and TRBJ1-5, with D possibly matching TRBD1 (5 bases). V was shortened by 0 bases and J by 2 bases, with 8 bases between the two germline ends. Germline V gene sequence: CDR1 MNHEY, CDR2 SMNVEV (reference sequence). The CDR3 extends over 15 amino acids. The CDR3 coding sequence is TGTGCCAGCAGTTTATCACGCAGGGGCAATCAGCCCCAGCATTTT. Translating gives CASSLSRRGNQPQHF.

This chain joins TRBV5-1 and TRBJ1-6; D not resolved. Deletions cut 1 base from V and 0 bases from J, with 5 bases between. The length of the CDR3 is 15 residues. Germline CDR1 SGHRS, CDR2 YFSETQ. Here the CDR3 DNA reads TGCGCCAGCAGCTTGACAAGCTCCTATAATTCACCCCTCCACTTT. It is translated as CASSLTSSYNSPLHF.

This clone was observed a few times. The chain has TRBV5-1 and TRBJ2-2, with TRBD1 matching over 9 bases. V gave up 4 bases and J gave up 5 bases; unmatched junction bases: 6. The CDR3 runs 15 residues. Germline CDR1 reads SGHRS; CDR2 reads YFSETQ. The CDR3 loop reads CASSPGQGITGELFF. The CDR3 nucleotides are TGCGCCAGCAGCCCGGGACAGGGAATAACCGGGGAGCTGTTTTTT.

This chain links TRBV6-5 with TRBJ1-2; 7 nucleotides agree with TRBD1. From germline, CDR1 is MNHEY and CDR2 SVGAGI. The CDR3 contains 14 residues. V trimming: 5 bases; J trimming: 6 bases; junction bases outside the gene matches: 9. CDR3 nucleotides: TGTGCCAGCAGTCCCGCGGGGACAGTTCATGGCTACACCTTC. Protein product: CASSPAGTVHGYTF.

Here the CDR3 DNA reads TGTGCCAGCAGCTTAGAGGCGGGGGCCTACCTGCCAAACAATGAGCAGTTCTTC. This codes for CASSLEAGAYLPNNEQFF. The chain has TRBV7-8 and TRBJ2-1, with D perhaps matching TRBD2 (7 bases). Between the trimmed V and J ends, which lost 1 base and 5 bases, there was a span of 21 bases. The CDR3 consists of 18 residues. The germline V gene has CDR1 SGHVS and CDR2 FQNEAQ. Full variable domain (outside the CDR3, taken from reference TRBV7-8 and TRBJ2-1): GAGVSQSPRYKVAKRGQDVALRCDPISGHVSLFWYQQALGQGPEFLTYFQNEAQLDKSGLPSDRFFAERPEGSVSTLKIQRTQQEDSAVYLCASSLEAGAYLPNNEQFFGPGTRLTVL.

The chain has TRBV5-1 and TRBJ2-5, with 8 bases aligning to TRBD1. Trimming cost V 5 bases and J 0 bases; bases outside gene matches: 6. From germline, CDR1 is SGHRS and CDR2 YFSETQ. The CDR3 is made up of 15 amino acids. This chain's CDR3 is CASRGQETYQETQYF. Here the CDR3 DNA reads TGCGCCAGCAGGGGACAGGAGACGTACCAAGAGACCCAGTACTTC.

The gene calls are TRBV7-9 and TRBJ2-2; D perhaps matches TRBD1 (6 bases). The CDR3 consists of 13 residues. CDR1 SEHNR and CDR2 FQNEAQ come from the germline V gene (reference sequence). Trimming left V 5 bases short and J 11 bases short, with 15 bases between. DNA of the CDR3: TGTGCCAGCAGCCCGTTTGTAGGGGGAGAGCTGTTTTTT. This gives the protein CASSPFVGGELFF.

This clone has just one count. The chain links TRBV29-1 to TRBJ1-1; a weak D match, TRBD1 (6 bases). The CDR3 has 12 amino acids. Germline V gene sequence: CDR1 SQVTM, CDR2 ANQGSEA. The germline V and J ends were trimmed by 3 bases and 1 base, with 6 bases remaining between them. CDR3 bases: TGCAGCGTTGACAGGGGGAACACTGAAGCTTTCTTT. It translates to CSVDRGNTEAFF. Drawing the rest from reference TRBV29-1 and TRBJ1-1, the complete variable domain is SAVISQKPSRDICQRGTSLTIQCQVDSQVTMMFWYRQQPGQSLTLIATANQGSEATYESGFVIDKFPISRPNLTFSTLTVSNMSPEDSSIYLCSVDRGNTEAFFGQGTRLTVV.

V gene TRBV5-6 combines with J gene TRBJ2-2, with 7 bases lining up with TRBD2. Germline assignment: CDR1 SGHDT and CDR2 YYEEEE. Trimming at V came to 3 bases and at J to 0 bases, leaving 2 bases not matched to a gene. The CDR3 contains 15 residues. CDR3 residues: CASSWGRANTGELFF. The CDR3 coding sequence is TGTGCCAGCAGCTGGGGGAGGGCGAACACCGGGGAGCTGTTTTTT.

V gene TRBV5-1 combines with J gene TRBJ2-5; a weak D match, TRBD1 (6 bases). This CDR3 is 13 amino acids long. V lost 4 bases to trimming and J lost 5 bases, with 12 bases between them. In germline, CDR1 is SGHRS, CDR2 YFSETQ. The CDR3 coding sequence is TGCGCCAGCAGCGAACAGGGTCGTGAGACCCAGTACTTC. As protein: CASSEQGRETQYF.

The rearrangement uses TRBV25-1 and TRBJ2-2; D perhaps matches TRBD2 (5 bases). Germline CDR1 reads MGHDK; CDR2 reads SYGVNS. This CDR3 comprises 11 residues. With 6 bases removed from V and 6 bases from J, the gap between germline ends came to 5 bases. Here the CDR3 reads CASRRAGELFF. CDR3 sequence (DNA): TGTGCCAGCAGGAGGGCCGGGGAGCTGTTTTTT.

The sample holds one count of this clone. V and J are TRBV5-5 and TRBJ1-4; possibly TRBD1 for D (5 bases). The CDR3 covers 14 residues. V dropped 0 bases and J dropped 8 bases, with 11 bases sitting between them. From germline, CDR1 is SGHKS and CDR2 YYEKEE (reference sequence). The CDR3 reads CASSLGGAGEKLFF. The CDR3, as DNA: TGTGCCAGCAGCTTGGGAGGGGCGGGAGAAAAACTGTTTTTT.